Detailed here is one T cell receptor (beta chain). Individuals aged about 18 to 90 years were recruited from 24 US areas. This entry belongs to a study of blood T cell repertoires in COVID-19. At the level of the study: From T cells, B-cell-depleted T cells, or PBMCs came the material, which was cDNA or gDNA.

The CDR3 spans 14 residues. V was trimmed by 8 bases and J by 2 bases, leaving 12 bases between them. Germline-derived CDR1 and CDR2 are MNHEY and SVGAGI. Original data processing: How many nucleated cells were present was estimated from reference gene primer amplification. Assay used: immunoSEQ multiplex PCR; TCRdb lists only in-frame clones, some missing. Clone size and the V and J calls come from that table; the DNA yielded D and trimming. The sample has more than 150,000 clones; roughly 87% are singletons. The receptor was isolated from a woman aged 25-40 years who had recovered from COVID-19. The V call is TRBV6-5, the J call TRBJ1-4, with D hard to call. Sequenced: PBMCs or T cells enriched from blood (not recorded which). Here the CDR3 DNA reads TGTGCCAGCGGGGTTTCGGGGACTAATGAAAAACTGTTTTTT. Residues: CASGVSGTNEKLFF.